These T cell receptor beta chains were read from a single sample in a study of T cell changes during pregnancy in multiple sclerosis. This table comes from immunoSEQ multiplex PCR, and its TCRdb copy is limited to in-frame clones, with some not included. The sample records approximately 44,000 clones, roughly 87% being singletons. The sample in question was CD4+ T cells from peripheral blood mononuclear cells, obtained in the first trimester of pregnancy. Source of these receptors: a female donor with multiple sclerosis, enrolled in a pregnancy study. Both conserved end residues are part of each CDR3. D genes are given only for firm matches. Clone size is shown for a subset of rows, as once, few, many or a class of expanded clone.

TRBJ2-3,once,-,TRBV15,CATSRDKGQGHDTQYF,TGTGCCACCAGCAGAGATAAGGGCCAGGGACATGATACGCAGTATTTT
TRBJ1-3,-,-,TRBV7-2,CASSVVGGQSLNTIYF,TGTGCCAGCAGCGTAGTCGGGGGTCAGAGTCTGAACACCATATATTTT
TRBJ2-7,once,TRBD2,TRBV9,CASSVGAGGNYEQYF,TGTGCCAGCAGCGTAGGTGCGGGAGGAAACTACGAGCAGTACTTC
TRBJ1-2,-,-,TRBV5-1,CASRITTGEYGYTF,TGCGCCAGCAGAATTACGACGGGAGAGTATGGCTACACCTTC
TRBJ2-1,-,-,TRBV6-6,CASSYPRGPRYNEQFF,TGTGCCAGCAGTTACCCCAGGGGTCCTCGGTACAATGAGCAGTTCTTC
TRBJ2-2,-,TRBD2,TRBV25-1,CASPEGGPSGNTGELFF,TGTGCCAGCCCCGAAGGAGGGCCTAGCGGGAACACCGGGGAGCTGTTTTTT
TRBJ2-7,-,TRBD2,TRBV7-9,CASSSLLAGGWYEQYF,TGTGCCAGCAGCTCACTCCTAGCGGGAGGCTGGTACGAGCAGTACTTC
TRBJ2-1,-,TRBD1,TRBV14,CASSLGQGIYNEQFF,TGTGCCAGCAGTTTGGGACAGGGAATATACAATGAGCAGTTCTTC
TRBJ1-2,once,-,TRBV18,CASSLLKGGEFSSGGYTF,TGTGCCAGCTCCCTTCTGAAAGGAGGGGAGTTCAGTTCGGGTGGCTACACCTTC
TRBJ1-5,few,-,TRBV2,CASSTQGNQPQHF,TGTGCCAGCAGTACACAGGGAAATCAGCCCCAGCATTTT
TRBJ2-3,-,TRBD2,TRBV9,CASSPGLAGFMDTQYF,TGTGCCAGCAGTCCGGGACTAGCGGGATTCATGGATACGCAGTATTTT
TRBJ2-3,once,-,TRBV2,CASMWAITSGADTQYF,TGTGCCAGCATGTGGGCAATCACCTCAGGCGCAGATACGCAGTATTTT
TRBJ2-7,-,TRBD2,TRBV10-3,CAISPWRGEGEQYF,TGTGCCATCAGTCCCTGGCGCGGGGAGGGGGAGCAGTACTTC
TRBJ2-5,-,TRBD1,TRBV5-1,CASSPRQGVETQYF,TGCGCCAGCAGCCCTCGACAGGGAGTGGAGACCCAGTACTTC
TRBJ2-2,-,-,TRBV9,CASSVERSGELFF,TGTGCCAGCAGCGTAGAACGGAGCGGGGAGCTGTTTTTT
TRBJ1-4,-,-,TRBV29-1,CSVAGTFEKLFF,TGCAGCGTAGCCGGGACATTTGAAAAACTGTTTTTT
TRBJ2-7,few,-,TRBV28,CASSFVYEQYF,TGTGCCAGCAGTTTCGTCTACGAGCAGTACTTC
TRBJ2-3,-,TRBD1,TRBV5-4,CAVGGDREKDTQYF,TGTGCCGTCGGCGGGGACAGGGAGAAGGATACGCAGTATTTT
TRBJ1-3,few,-,TRBV9,CASSVEAGIAVLSSGNTIYF,TGTGCCAGCAGCGTAGAAGCTGGGATAGCGGTATTGTCCTCTGGAAACACCATATATTTT
TRBJ2-1,-,-,TRBV2,CASIESGHSYNEQFF,TGTGCCAGCATAGAAAGCGGGCACTCCTACAATGAGCAGTTCTTC
TRBJ2-2,once,TRBD2,TRBV4-1,CASSQESRGLAGGPAGELFF,TGCGCCAGCAGCCAAGAGAGCAGGGGACTAGCGGGAGGGCCCGCCGGGGAGCTGTTTTTT
TRBJ2-1,-,TRBD2,TRBV30,CAWSGTSGRGTYNEQFF,TGTGCCTGGAGCGGGACTAGCGGGAGGGGAACCTACAATGAGCAGTTCTTC
TRBJ2-5,-,-,TRBV19,CASSTRTAGSQETQYF,TGTGCCAGTAGTACCCGGACAGCTGGATCCCAAGAGACCCAGTACTTC
TRBJ2-5,once,-,TRBV6-1,CASSENGVGTQYF,TGTGCCAGCAGTGAAAACGGGGTCGGGACCCAGTACTTC